This T cell receptor (beta chain) was retrieved from a study of T cells expressing NK-cell markers. About the research overall: The study drew TCR beta repertoires from sorted CD3+CD56+NKG2C+, CD3+CD56+NKG2C- and CD3+CD56-NKG2C+ T cells.

About this clonotype itself: As yet, its antigen is unknown.

Study-wide points: In a few donors, dominant clonotypes made up roughly 25-60.1% of CD3+CD56-NKG2C+ cells. In five or six donors, dominant CD3+CD56+NKG2C+ clonotypes ranked among the top 10 CD8+ clonotypes.

The CDR3 extends over 12 amino acids. The V gene's germline CDR1 is SQVTM and CDR2 ANQGSEA. TCRdb re-called the 5' RACE reads; every CDR3 protein appears as one record, without DNA. The listing records about 430,000 distinct CDR3 sequences. The rearrangement joins TRBV29-1 to TRBJ2-3; TCRdb indicates TRBD2, and absent DNA this call remains unverified. Sequencing input: blood T cells: a sorted CD56 or NKG2C T cell subset, CD4+ or CD8+ T cells, or bulk PBMC T cells (not recorded which). The sequence was collected from a woman between 50 and 59 years old in good health. CDR3 sequence reads: CSVGGGSDTQYF.